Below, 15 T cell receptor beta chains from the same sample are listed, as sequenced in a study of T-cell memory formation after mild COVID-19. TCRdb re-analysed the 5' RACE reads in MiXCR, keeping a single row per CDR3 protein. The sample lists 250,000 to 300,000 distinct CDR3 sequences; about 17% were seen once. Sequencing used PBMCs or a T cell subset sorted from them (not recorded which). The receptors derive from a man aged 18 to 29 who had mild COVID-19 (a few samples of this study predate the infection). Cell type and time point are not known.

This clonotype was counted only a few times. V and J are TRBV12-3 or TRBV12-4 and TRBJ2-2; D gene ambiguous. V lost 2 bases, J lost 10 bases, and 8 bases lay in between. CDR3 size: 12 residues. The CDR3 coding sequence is TGTGCCAGCAGTTTAAGGGCGACGGAGCTGTTTTTT. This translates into CASSLRATELFF.

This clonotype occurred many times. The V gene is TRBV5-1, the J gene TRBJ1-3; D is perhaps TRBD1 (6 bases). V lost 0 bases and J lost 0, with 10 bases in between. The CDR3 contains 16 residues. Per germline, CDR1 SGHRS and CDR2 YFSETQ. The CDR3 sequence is CASSLVTGTSGNTIYF. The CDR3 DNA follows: TGCGCCAGCAGCTTGGTTACAGGGACCTCTGGAAACACCATATATTTT.

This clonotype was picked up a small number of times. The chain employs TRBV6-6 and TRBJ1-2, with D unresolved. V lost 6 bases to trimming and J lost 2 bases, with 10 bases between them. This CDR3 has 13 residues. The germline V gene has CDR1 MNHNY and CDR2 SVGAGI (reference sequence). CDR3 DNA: TGTGCCAGCAGCCACGAAGGGAACTATGGCTACACCTTC. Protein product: CASSHEGNYGYTF.

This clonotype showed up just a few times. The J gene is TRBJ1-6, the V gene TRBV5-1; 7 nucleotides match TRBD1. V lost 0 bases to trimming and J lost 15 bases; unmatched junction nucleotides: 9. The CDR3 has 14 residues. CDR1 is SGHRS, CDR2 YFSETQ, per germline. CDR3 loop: CASSLAVDRVNLHF. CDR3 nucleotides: TGCGCCAGCAGCTTGGCCGTTGACAGGGTAAACCTCCACTTT. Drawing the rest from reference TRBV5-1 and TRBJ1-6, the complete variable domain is KAGVTQTPRYLIKTRGQQVTLSCSPISGHRSVSWYQQTPGQGLQFLFEYFSETQRNKGNFPGRFSGRQFSNSRSEMNVSTLELGDSALYLCASSLAVDRVNLHFGNGTRLTVT.

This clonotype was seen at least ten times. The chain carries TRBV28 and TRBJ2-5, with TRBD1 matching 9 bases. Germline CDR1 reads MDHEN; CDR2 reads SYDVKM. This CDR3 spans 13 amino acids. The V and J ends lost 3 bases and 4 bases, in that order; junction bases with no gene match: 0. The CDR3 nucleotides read TGTGCCAGCAGTTTGGACAGGGGAGAGACCCAGTACTTC. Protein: CASSLDRGETQYF.

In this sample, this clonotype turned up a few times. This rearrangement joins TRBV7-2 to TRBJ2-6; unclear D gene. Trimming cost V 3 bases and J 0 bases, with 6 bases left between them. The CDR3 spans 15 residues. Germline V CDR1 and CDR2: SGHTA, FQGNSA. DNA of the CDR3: TGTGCCAGCAGCTTCATCTACTCTGGGGCCAACGTCCTGACTTTC. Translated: CASSFIYSGANVLTF.

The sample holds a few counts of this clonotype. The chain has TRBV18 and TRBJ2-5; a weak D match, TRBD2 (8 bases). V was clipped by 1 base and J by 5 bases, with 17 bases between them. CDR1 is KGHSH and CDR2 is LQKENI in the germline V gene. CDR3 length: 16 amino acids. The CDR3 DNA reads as TGTGCCAGCTCACCACGACAGACAGGGACTAGGGAGACCCAGTACTTC. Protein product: CASSPRQTGTRETQYF.

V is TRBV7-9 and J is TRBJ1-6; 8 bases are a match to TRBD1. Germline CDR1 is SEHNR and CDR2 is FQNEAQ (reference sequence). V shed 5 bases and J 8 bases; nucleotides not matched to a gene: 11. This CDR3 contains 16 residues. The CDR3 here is CASSETGQVRHSPLHF. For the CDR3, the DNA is TGTGCCAGCAGCGAAACGGGACAGGTTAGACATTCACCCCTCCACTTT.

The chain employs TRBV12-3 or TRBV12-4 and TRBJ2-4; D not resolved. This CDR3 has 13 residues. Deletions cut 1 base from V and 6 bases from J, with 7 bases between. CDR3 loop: CASSLGASNIQYF. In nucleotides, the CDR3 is TGTGCCAGCAGTTTAGGGGCCTCAAACATTCAGTACTTC.

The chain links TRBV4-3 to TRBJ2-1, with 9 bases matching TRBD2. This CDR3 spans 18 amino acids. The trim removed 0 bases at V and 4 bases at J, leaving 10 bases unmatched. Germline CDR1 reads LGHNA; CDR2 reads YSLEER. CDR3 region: CASSQDLSGLASYNEQFF. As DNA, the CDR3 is TGCGCCAGCAGCCAAGATCTGAGTGGACTAGCGAGTTACAATGAGCAGTTCTTC.

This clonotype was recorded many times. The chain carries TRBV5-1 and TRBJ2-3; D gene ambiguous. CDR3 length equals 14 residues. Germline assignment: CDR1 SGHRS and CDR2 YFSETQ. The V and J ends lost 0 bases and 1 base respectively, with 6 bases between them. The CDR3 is CASSLATGTDTQYF. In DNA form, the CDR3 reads TGCGCCAGCAGCTTGGCCACAGGCACAGATACGCAGTATTTT.

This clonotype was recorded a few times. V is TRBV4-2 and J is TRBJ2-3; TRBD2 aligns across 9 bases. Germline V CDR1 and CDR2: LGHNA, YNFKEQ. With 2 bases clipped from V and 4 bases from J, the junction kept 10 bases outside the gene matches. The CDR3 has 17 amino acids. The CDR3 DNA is TGTGCCAGCAGCCAACCCTTAGCGGGGGAACGCGCAGATACGCAGTATTTT. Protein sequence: CASSQPLAGERADTQYF.

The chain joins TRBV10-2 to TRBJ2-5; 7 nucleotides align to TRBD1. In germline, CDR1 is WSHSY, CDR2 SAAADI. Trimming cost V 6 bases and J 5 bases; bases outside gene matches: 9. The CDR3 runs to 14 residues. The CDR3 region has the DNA TGCGCCAGCAGCCCCGACAGGGTATACGAGACCCAGTACTTC. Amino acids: CASSPDRVYETQYF.

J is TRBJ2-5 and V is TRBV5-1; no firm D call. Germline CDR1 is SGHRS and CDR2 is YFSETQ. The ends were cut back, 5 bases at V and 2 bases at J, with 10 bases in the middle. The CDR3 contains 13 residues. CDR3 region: CASSQAQQETQYF. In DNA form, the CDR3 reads TGCGCCAGCAGTCAGGCCCAGCAAGAGACCCAGTACTTC. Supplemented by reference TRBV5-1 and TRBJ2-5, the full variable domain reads KAGVTQTPRYLIKTRGQQVTLSCSPISGHRSVSWYQQTPGQGLQFLFEYFSETQRNKGNFPGRFSGRQFSNSRSEMNVSTLELGDSALYLCASSQAQQETQYFGPGTRLLVL.

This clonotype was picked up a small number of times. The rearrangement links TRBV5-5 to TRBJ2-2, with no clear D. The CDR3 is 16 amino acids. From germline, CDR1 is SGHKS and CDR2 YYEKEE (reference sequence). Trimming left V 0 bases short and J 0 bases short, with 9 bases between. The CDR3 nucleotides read TGTGCCAGCAGCTTGGAACCGGCTCCGAACACCGGGGAGCTGTTTTTT. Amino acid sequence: CASSLEPAPNTGELFF.